Shown below are 5 T cell receptor beta chains from a single sample sequenced in a study of shared clonotypes between healthy human individuals (dated by TCRdb to 2018 to 2021). Libraries were constructed by the immunoSEQ multiplex PCR assay. TCRdb carries this immuneACCESS record with in-frame sequences only. Its versions omit some clonotypes, under half of them owing to an unresolved V gene in the studies checked, with the rest unexplained. Present in this sample are about 1.4 million clones, approximately 97% of which were seen just once. Of the sample, approximately 1.1% is held by the ten largest clones. Specimen: naive CD4+ T cells sorted from blood. Taken with the paper, the label for cell subset or site translates to: CD45RA+ positively selected. The receptors originated from a young man in good health.

The CDR3 sequence: CASSYSASLSSYGYTF. Here the CDR3 DNA reads TGTGCCAGCAGTTACTCGGCTTCCCTAAGTAGCTATGGCTACACCTTC. The gene calls are TRBV6-5 and TRBJ1-2; no firm D call. The CDR3 covers 16 residues. The V and J ends lost 0 bases and 4 bases respectively, with 15 bases between them. CDR1 and CDR2 from the germline V gene are MNHEY and SVGAGI.

The V gene is TRBV11-3, the J gene TRBJ2-1, with D possibly being TRBD1 (6 bases). This CDR3 has 17 amino acids. V lost 5 bases and J lost 5, with 22 bases in between. CDR1 is SGHNT and CDR2 is YENEEA in the germline V gene. CDR3: CASSQDSSQRGHNEQFF. The CDR3 DNA reads TGTGCCAGCAGCCAGGACAGTTCCCAAAGGGGTCACAATGAGCAGTTCTTC.

The V call is TRBV7-9, the J call TRBJ2-3, with D perhaps TRBD2 (5 bases). CDR3 length: 16 amino acids. V lost 5 bases, J lost 2 bases, and 17 bases lay in between. Per the germline V gene, CDR1 is SEHNR and CDR2 is FQNEAQ (reference sequence). The CDR3 loop is CASSHGEAAITDTQYF. The CDR3 bases are TGTGCCAGCAGCCACGGGGAAGCGGCGATCACAGATACGCAGTATTTT.

This chain links TRBV7-9 with TRBJ2-7, with a tentative D call TRBD1 (5 bases). Germline-derived CDR1 and CDR2 are SEHNR and FQNEAQ (reference sequence). V gave up 0 bases and J gave up 2 bases, with 5 bases separating them. This CDR3 is built from 13 residues. The CDR3 nucleotides are TGTGCCAGCAGCTTAGCCAGGGCCTACGAGCAGTACTTC. This sequence encodes CASSLARAYEQYF. The full variable domain, completed using reference TRBV7-9 and TRBJ2-7, is DTGVSQNPRHKITKRGQNVTFRCDPISEHNRLYWYRQTLGQGPEFLTYFQNEAQLEKSRLLSDRFSAERPKGSFSTLEIQRTEQGDSAMYLCASSLARAYEQYFGPGTRLTVT.

The CDR3: CASSSPAGGRTDTQYF. The CDR3 nucleotides are TGTGCCAGCAGCAGTCCAGCGGGAGGCCGCACAGATACGCAGTATTTT. The chain uses TRBV7-9 and TRBJ2-3, with 9 bases identical to TRBD2. The V gene's germline CDR1 is SEHNR and CDR2 FQNEAQ (reference sequence). Trimming at V came to 5 bases and at J to 1 base, leaving 7 bases not matched to a gene. The CDR3 has 16 amino acids. Based on the CDR3 plus reference TRBV7-9 and TRBJ2-3, the full variable domain is DTGVSQNPRHKITKRGQNVTFRCDPISEHNRLYWYRQTLGQGPEFLTYFQNEAQLEKSRLLSDRFSAERPKGSFSTLEIQRTEQGDSAMYLCASSSPAGGRTDTQYFGPGTRLTVL.